These T cell receptor beta chains were read from a single sample in a study of cytomegalovirus exposure and HLA in healthy donors. Measured with immunoSEQ multiplex PCR; TCRdb has only the in-frame clones, and not every one. The table includes over 110,000 clones, around 80% detected once. Sequenced material: PBMCs. All receptors come from a woman between 45 and 65 years old in good health and CMV-seropositive. CDR3s include the opening cysteine and the closing phenylalanine or tryptophan. The D gene is left open where the match is weak. The size of a clone is reported for some rows only, either as once, few or many, or as a class for expanded clones.

V	size	D	J	CDR3	DNA
TRBV6-5	.	TRBD1	TRBJ1-6	CASKWGQGSSSPLHF	TGTGCCAGCAAGTGGGGACAGGGTAGCAGCTCACCCCTCCACTTT
TRBV5-4	.	TRBD1	TRBJ2-7	CASSLVGTGGREQYF	TGTGCCAGCAGCTTGGTAGGGACAGGGGGCCGTGAGCAGTACTTC
TRBV6-1	.	TRBD1	TRBJ1-4	CASRTGSTNEKLFF	TGTGCCAGCAGGACAGGGTCAACTAATGAAAAACTGTTTTTT
TRBV27	.	.	TRBJ2-7	CASSLLTNYEQYF	TGTGCCAGCAGTTTACTTACAAACTACGAGCAGTACTTC
TRBV6-4	.	.	TRBJ2-6	CASRYSGANVLTF	TGTGCCAGCAGATACTCTGGGGCCAACGTCCTGACTTTC
TRBV7-9	few	TRBD1	TRBJ2-7	CASSLGSGTGESYEQYF	TGTGCCAGCAGCTTAGGGTCCGGGACAGGGGAATCCTACGAGCAGTACTTC
TRBV6-5	.	TRBD1	TRBJ1-5	CARPVTGSNQPQHF	TGTGCCAGGCCAGTGACAGGGAGCAATCAGCCCCAGCATTTT
TRBV9	few	.	TRBJ1-3	CASSVARVAGPGNTIYF	TGTGCCAGCAGCGTAGCAAGGGTCGCGGGGCCGGGAAACACCATATATTTT
TRBV7-7	once	.	TRBJ2-2	CASSTGTTGELFF	TGTGCTAGCAGCACCGGGACTACCGGGGAGCTGTTTTTT
TRBV30	once	TRBD1	TRBJ1-2	CAWSVGTGVYYGYTF	TGTGCCTGGAGTGTTGGGACAGGGGTTTACTATGGCTACACCTTC
TRBV7-6	.	TRBD2	TRBJ2-7	CASSFAGGPNEQYF	TGTGCCAGCAGTTTCGCGGGGGGGCCCAACGAGCAGTACTTC
TRBV6-6	.	TRBD1	TRBJ1-4	CASSLQTGVNEKLFF	TGTGCCAGCAGTCTCCAGACAGGGGTTAATGAAAAACTGTTTTTT
TRBV5-1	.	.	TRBJ2-3	CASSPPASRGTDTQYF	TGCGCCAGCAGCCCCCCGGCATCTCGGGGCACAGATACGCAGTATTTT
TRBV5-6	.	TRBD2	TRBJ2-1	CASSGGWDEQFF	TGTGCCAGTAGCGGGGGGTGGGATGAGCAGTTCTTC
TRBV5-1	.	.	TRBJ2-1	CASSPGQPYNEQFF	TGCGCCAGCAGCCCCGGACAGCCCTACAATGAGCAGTTCTTC
TRBV28	.	.	TRBJ2-5	CASNYREETQYF	TGTGCCAGCAATTACCGCGAAGAGACCCAGTACTTC
TRBV7-2	.	TRBD1	TRBJ1-4	CASSVPGQPNEKLFF	TGTGCCAGCAGCGTTCCGGGACAGCCGAATGAAAAACTGTTTTTT
TRBV7-3	.	TRBD2	TRBJ2-5	CASSTGGPTETQYF	TGTGCCAGCAGCACGGGGGGGCCTACAGAGACCCAGTACTTC
TRBV6-4	once	.	TRBJ1-4	CASSTGWGEKLFF	TGTGCCAGCAGCACAGGGTGGGGTGAAAAACTGTTTTTT
TRBV19	.	.	TRBJ1-5	CASSPGEGGQPQHF	TGTGCCAGTAGTCCGGGAGAGGGAGGTCAGCCCCAGCATTTT
TRBV30	.	TRBD2	TRBJ2-1	CAWRSGGFSYNEQFF	TGTGCCTGGAGGAGCGGGGGGTTTTCCTACAATGAGCAGTTCTTC
TRBV19	.	.	TRBJ1-1	CASIQDSPMNTEAFF	TGTGCCAGTATCCAGGACAGCCCCATGAACACTGAAGCTTTCTTT
TRBV7-2	.	TRBD1	TRBJ2-7	CASSRDRVSYEQYF	TGTGCCAGCAGCCGGGACAGGGTCTCCTACGAGCAGTACTTC
TRBV9	.	.	TRBJ2-2	CASSVQGPTGELFF	TGTGCCAGCAGCGTACAGGGGCCCACCGGGGAGCTGTTTTTT
TRBV28	.	TRBD1	TRBJ1-2	CASSPEGAFYGYTF	TGTGCCAGCAGTCCCGAGGGGGCGTTCTATGGCTACACCTTC
TRBV5-1	.	.	TRBJ1-2	CASSLEGDTQKGYTF	TGCGCCAGCAGCTTGGAGGGGGACACTCAGAAGGGCTACACCTTC
TRBV7-2	once	TRBD1	TRBJ1-3	CASSNDRGRGNTIYF	TGTGCCAGCAGCAACGACAGGGGGCGAGGAAACACCATATATTTT
TRBV2	.	TRBD2	TRBJ2-2	CASSVTRGRLGELFF	TGTGCCAGCAGTGTCACGCGGGGGAGGCTGGGGGAGCTGTTTTTT
TRBV29-1	.	.	TRBJ2-3	CSVAGVGGGGTADTQYF	TGCAGCGTTGCTGGGGTAGGAGGGGGCGGAACCGCAGATACGCAGTATTTT
TRBV7-3	.	TRBD2	TRBJ2-5	CASSSGASGGVQETQYF	TGTGCCAGCAGCTCAGGCGCTAGCGGGGGGGTTCAAGAGACCCAGTACTTC
TRBV6-5	.	TRBD1	TRBJ1-1	CASSYGQGNTEAFF	TGTGCCAGCAGTTACGGACAGGGGAACACTGAAGCTTTCTTT
TRBV4-2	.	TRBD2	TRBJ2-7	CASSQSRGGLDEQYF	TGTGCCAGCAGCCAGTCGCGGGGGGGCCTGGACGAGCAGTACTTC
TRBV5-1	.	TRBD1	TRBJ2-7	CASTARGPDYEQYF	TGCGCCAGTACCGCCAGGGGGCCGGATTACGAGCAGTACTTC
TRBV20-1	.	TRBD1	TRBJ1-1	CSAGDREAFF	TGCAGTGCTGGGGACAGGGAGGCTTTCTTT
TRBV4-2	.	TRBD2	TRBJ2-5	CASSQIQGRGGGETQYF	TGTGCCAGCAGCCAAATCCAAGGGCGGGGGGGCGGGGAGACCCAGTACTTC
TRBV5-4	.	.	TRBJ2-5	CASSLGGGRGTQYF	TGTGCCAGCAGCTTAGGAGGTGGGCGGGGGACCCAGTACTTC
TRBV29-1	.	TRBD1	TRBJ2-5	CSADRVRETQYF	TGCAGCGCCGACAGGGTTCGAGAGACCCAGTACTTC
TRBV28	few	TRBD1	TRBJ1-5	CASSPPRQGAGQPQHF	TGTGCCAGCAGTCCACCTCGACAGGGGGCGGGACAGCCCCAGCATTTT
TRBV28	once	TRBD1	TRBJ2-7	CASTLPGTGIYEQYF	TGTGCCAGCACCCTCCCCGGGACAGGGATCTACGAGCAGTACTTC
TRBV28	.	.	TRBJ2-2	CASKGGGLPGELFF	TGTGCCAGCAAGGGGGGGGGCTTACCCGGGGAGCTGTTTTTT
TRBV19	.	.	TRBJ1-3	CASNTGNSGNTIYF	TGTGCCAGTAACACGGGTAACTCTGGAAACACCATATATTTT
TRBV18	.	.	TRBJ1-1	CASSYTGSDTEAFF	TGTGCCAGCTCATACACAGGGTCGGACACTGAAGCTTTCTTT
TRBV2	.	.	TRBJ1-3	CASSERGGEAGNTIYF	TGTGCCAGCAGTGAAAGGGGAGGTGAAGCTGGAAACACCATATATTTT
TRBV9	.	TRBD2	TRBJ2-7	CASSPSGGHYEQYF	TGTGCCAGCAGTCCCTCGGGGGGGCACTACGAGCAGTACTTC
TRBV4-1	.	.	TRBJ1-1	CASSPGTLMNTEAFF	TGCGCCAGCAGCCCCGGGACATTAATGAACACTGAAGCTTTCTTT
TRBV25-1	.	TRBD1	TRBJ1-1	CASSGTGRGTEAFF	TGTGCCAGCAGTGGGACAGGTCGAGGCACTGAAGCTTTCTTT
TRBV4-1	.	.	TRBJ2-1	CASSRSGQLGNEQFF	TGCGCCAGCAGCCGCTCAGGTCAGTTGGGCAATGAGCAGTTCTTC
TRBV2	.	.	TRBJ2-6	CASSDRAGANVLTF	TGTGCCAGCAGTGACAGGGCGGGGGCCAACGTCCTGACTTTC